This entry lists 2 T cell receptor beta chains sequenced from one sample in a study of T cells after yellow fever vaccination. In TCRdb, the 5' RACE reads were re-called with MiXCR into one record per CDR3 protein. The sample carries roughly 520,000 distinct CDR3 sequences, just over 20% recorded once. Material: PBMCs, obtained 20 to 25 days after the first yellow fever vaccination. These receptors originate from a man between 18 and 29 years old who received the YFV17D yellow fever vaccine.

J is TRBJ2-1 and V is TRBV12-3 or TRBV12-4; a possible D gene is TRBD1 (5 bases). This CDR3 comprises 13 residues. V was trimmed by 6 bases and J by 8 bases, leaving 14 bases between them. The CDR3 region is CASSPQGFDEQFF. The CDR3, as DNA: TGTGCCAGCAGCCCCCAGGGCTTCGATGAGCAGTTCTTC.

The CDR3 loop reads CASSSDRQGRWQPQHF. DNA of the CDR3: TGTGCCAGCAGCTCGGATAGACAGGGGCGATGGCAGCCCCAGCATTTT. The chain combines TRBV11-2 with TRBJ1-5; 8 bases match TRBD1. The CDR3 has 16 residues. The germline V gene has CDR1 SGHAT and CDR2 FQNNGV. V trimming: 4 bases; J trimming: 7 bases; junction bases outside the gene matches: 12.